The present TCR beta chain was sequenced within a study of shared clonotypes between healthy human individuals. Study observations and caveats: Sharing across four donors was highest in naive CD4 (around 5%) and lowest in memory CD8 (approximately 0.4%). Generation probability values for non-shared clonotypes were lower than those for clonotypes shared by all four donors.

At the deep level, the assay was run. Original processing methods: Filtering was not the same, since immunoSEQ gave junction-only sequences without quality scores. Profiling relied on immunoSEQ multiplex PCR, and the TCRdb table lists in-frame clones only, not all of them. V and J calls and clone size are copied from that table; D and trimming were computed from the DNA. The sample lists roughly 2,300,000 clones, roughly 90% occurring once. This clone was counted a single time. Antigen: not known. V was trimmed by 0 bases and J by 7 bases, leaving 6 bases between them. The CDR3 loop spans 13 amino acids.

The sample was naive CD4+ T cells from PBMCs. The subset here: CD45RA+ positively selected. The chain recombines TRBV23-1 with TRBJ2-2; D is ambiguous. TRBV23-1 is an open reading frame, and its role is uncertain. The receptor was isolated from a man younger than 35 in good health. Some clones in this sample may be carry-over from other donors' samples. The CDR3 is CASSQSWGGELFF. The CDR3, as DNA: TGCGCCAGCAGTCAATCGTGGGGCGGGGAGCTGTTTTTT.